This T cell receptor beta chain comes out of a study of blood T cell repertoires in COVID-19 (dated by TCRdb to between 2020 and 2021). Turning to the overall study: The collaborator samples originated in the United States, Italy and Spain and spanned the acute and convalescent phases of COVID-19. The material from the prospective study consisted of cDNA or gDNA derived from T cells, B-cell-depleted T cells, or PBMCs. Deeply sampled blood TCRbeta repertoires from subjects exposed to, actively infected with, or recovered from COVID-19 were included in the dataset. The repertoires were released in a freely available public database intended as a resource for research on the immune response to SARS-CoV-2. The samples were drawn from two sources: the first 160 participants of the ongoing ImmuneRACE study, and 1,200 or so subjects contributed by 6 global collaborators. Sample metadata almost always included a de-identified subject ID, COVID-19 status, age in years and sex. Where available, HLA class I and class II types were obtained from metadata supplied by the sample provider rather than from assay-based typing. Study-wide conclusions, independent of this receptor: The amount of clinical and demographic metadata varied by source and participant and was provided uncurated.

Collaborating institutions collected whole blood in K2EDTA tubes following their own protocols. Collaborator samples were shipped for TCRbeta analysis as frozen whole blood, isolated PBMCs, or DNA extracted from either sample type. On this clone itself: No cognate antigen has been identified for it. Per-nucleotide qualities are absent, and no much larger clonotype sits a single base away.

TCRbeta CDR3 regions were amplified from genomic DNA by means of the immunoSEQ Assay, a bias-controlled multiplex PCR. As for the original processing: Within the assay, amplification of reference gene primers was used to estimate how many nucleated cells each sample contained. To quantify the absolute abundance of each unique TCRbeta CDR3 rearrangement, sequence reads were collapsed and filtered. For each sample, productive Simpson clonality was calculated as the square root of Simpson's diversity index across productive rearrangements. Not all clones reach the TCRdb copy of this immuneACCESS table, which keeps in-frame sequences only. Checked studies attribute under half of the gap to unresolved V genes and leave the rest unexplained. D and trimming come from the DNA, and the V and J calls and clone size come from that table. In all, the sample holds 120,000 to 150,000 clones, and 88% of those were seen once. The leading ten clones occupy about 2.5% of the sample.

The CDR3 holds 14 amino acids from the cysteine to the phenylalanine. Left in the record is the CDR3 DNA by itself, 42 bases read in frame from the first base. The germline V gene (reference sequence) supplies CDR1 LNHDA and CDR2 SQIVND. Cut back by 5 bases and 2 bases, the V and J ends lie 10 bases apart. The source of this sequence is a human donor in a cohort sampled during active COVID-19. Sequenced material: peripheral blood. The rearrangement combines TRBV19 with TRBJ2-1, and possibly TRBD1, on 5 matching bases. The CDR3 corresponds to CASSFRVPYNEQFF. The bases read TGTGCCAGTAGTTTCAGGGTACCCTACAATGAGCAGTTCTTC.